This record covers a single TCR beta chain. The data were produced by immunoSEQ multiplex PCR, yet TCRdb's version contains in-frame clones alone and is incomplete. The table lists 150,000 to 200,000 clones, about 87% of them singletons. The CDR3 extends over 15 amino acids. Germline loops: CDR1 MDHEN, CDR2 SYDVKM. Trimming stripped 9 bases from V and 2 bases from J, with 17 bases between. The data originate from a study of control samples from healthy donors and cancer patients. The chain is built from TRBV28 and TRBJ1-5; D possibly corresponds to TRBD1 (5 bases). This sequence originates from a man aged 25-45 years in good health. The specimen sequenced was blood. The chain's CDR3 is CASTGTGNGNQPQHF. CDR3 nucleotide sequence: TGTGCCAGTACCGGGACCGGGAATGGCAATCAGCCCCAGCATTTT.